This entry lists 32 T cell receptor beta chains sequenced from one sample in a study of PD-1 blockade in classical Hodgkin lymphoma. Each of the patients experienced relapse following autologous stem cell transplantation, and their brentuximab vedotin exposure differed. Sequencing was performed with immunoSEQ multiplex PCR; in TCRdb, only in-frame clones are kept and a portion is missing. The table lists under 20,000 clones, 70% to 90% of them singletons. The material was peripheral blood mononuclear cells (PBMCs), obtained before the second cycle of nivolumab. All receptors derive from a human donor with classical Hodgkin lymphoma.

The chain has TRBV9 and TRBJ1-3; 9 bases align to TRBD1. The CDR3 spans 17 residues. Germline V gives CDR1 SGDLS, CDR2 YYNGEE. The ends lost 3 bases at V and 5 bases at J; junction bases unmatched: 12. The CDR3 DNA sequence: TGTGCCAGCAGCGAAAATACAGGGGGCGACATCAGAAACACCATATATTTT. This encodes CASSENTGGDIRNTIYF.

This clone came up once. Other DNA sequences in this specimen translate into the identical CDR3. The chain employs TRBV19 and TRBJ1-5; D is ambiguous. This CDR3 spans 13 amino acids. Deletions cut 1 base from V and 4 bases from J, with 5 bases between. The germline gives CDR1 LNHDA, CDR2 SQIVND (reference sequence). The DNA of the CDR3 is TGTGCCAGTAGTATAGGCTTTAATCAGCCCCAGCATTTT. Protein: CASSIGFNQPQHF.

The chain recombines TRBV27 with TRBJ1-5; 7 bases are a match to TRBD1. The CDR3 consists of 14 residues. Looked up from germline, CDR1 is MNHEY and CDR2 is SMNVEV (reference sequence). V was pared by 6 bases and J by 4 bases, with 6 bases of the junction left unmatched. The DNA of the CDR3 is TGTGCCAGCAGCCCCCGGACAGGTAATCAGCCCCAGCATTTT. It is translated as CASSPRTGNQPQHF.

This clone was counted once. As DNA, the CDR3 is TGCGCCAGCAGCCAAGAGCAGGGGACCGGGGAGCTGTTTTTT. The encoded protein is CASSQEQGTGELFF. The chain uses TRBV4-3 and TRBJ2-2; TRBD1 is a possible D gene (6 bases). Per the germline V gene, CDR1 is LGHNA and CDR2 is YSLEER. This CDR3 comprises 14 residues. V lost 0 bases, J lost 5 bases, and 7 bases lay in between.

The chain has TRBV15 and TRBJ1-3; possible D gene TRBD1, 5 bases. CDR3 size: 16 residues. V shed 2 bases and J shed 0 bases, with 11 bases lying between them. Germline CDR1 and CDR2: LNHNV and YYDKDF (reference sequence). CDR3 protein: CATSRKGAYSGNTIYF. CDR3 sequence (DNA): TGTGCCACCAGCAGAAAAGGGGCATACTCTGGAAACACCATATATTTT.

The chain has TRBV14 and TRBJ2-5; 11 bases fit TRBD2. CDR1 is SGHDN and CDR2 is FVKESK in the germline V gene. V shed 3 bases and J 5 bases; nucleotides not matched to a gene: 14. CDR3 length: 18 amino acids. The CDR3 reads CASSHPLLAGVRSETQYF. DNA of the CDR3: TGTGCCAGCAGCCATCCCCTACTAGCGGGGGTTCGGTCGGAGACCCAGTACTTC.

This clone was observed a handful of times. The genes are TRBV4-3 and TRBJ1-2; D not resolved. CDR3 length: 15 amino acids. Germline V CDR1 and CDR2: LGHNA, YSLEER. Between the trimmed V and J ends, which lost 0 bases and 4 bases, there was a span of 12 bases. Written as DNA, the CDR3 is TGCGCCAGCAGCCAAGAAGAGGGAAGGGTCTATGGCTACACCTTC. Encoded protein: CASSQEEGRVYGYTF.

The chain links TRBV19 to TRBJ2-5; the D is unclear. This CDR3 has 15 residues. Germline-derived CDR1 and CDR2 are LNHDA and SQIVND (reference sequence). V shed 9 bases and J shed 1 base, with 18 bases lying between them. This chain's CDR3 is CASRVAGLPQETQYF. The CDR3 DNA sequence: TGTGCCAGCCGCGTTGCCGGGCTTCCCCAAGAGACCCAGTACTTC.

This chain joins TRBV7-2 and TRBJ1-5; a weak D match, TRBD1 (5 bases). CDR1 SGHTA and CDR2 FQGNSA come from the germline V gene. The CDR3 extends over 15 amino acids. Trimming removed 1 base from V and 7 bases from J, with 14 bases in between. CDR3 sequence reads: CASSLVGTGRQPQHF. In nucleotides, the CDR3 is TGTGCCAGCAGCTTAGTCGGGACGGGGAGGCAGCCCCAGCATTTT.

This clone occurred a few times. This sequence joins TRBV7-9 and TRBJ1-4; D possibly corresponds to TRBD1 (6 bases). Looked up from germline, CDR1 is SEHNR and CDR2 is FQNEAQ (reference sequence). Trimming shortened V by 5 bases and J by 7 bases, and 23 bases separated the two germline ends. CDR3 length: 17 amino acids. The CDR3 here is CASSRGAAIQFTEKLFF. The CDR3 coding sequence is TGTGCCAGCAGCCGGGGGGCAGCTATCCAATTTACTGAAAAACTGTTTTTT. Full variable domain (rest looked up from reference TRBV7-9 and TRBJ1-4): DTGVSQNPRHKITKRGQNVTFRCDPISEHNRLYWYRQTLGQGPEFLTYFQNEAQLEKSRLLSDRFSAERPKGSFSTLEIQRTEQGDSAMYLCASSRGAAIQFTEKLFFGSGTQLSVL.

This clone was found once. This chain joins TRBV4-1 and TRBJ1-5; weak D call: TRBD1 (6 bases). Trimming cost V 0 bases and J 7 bases, with 16 bases left between them. The germline V gene encodes CDR1 MGHRA and CDR2 YSYEKL. The CDR3 covers 16 residues. CDR3 sequence (DNA): TGCGCCAGCAGCCAAGAGTTGGGGGGGGCTGGGCAGCCCCAGCATTTT. Translated, it gives CASSQELGGAGQPQHF.

This chain joins TRBV21-1 and TRBJ1-6. TRBV21-1 is an annotated pseudogene. The length of the CDR3 is 13 residues. The CDR3 DNA is TGTGCCAGCAGCCCGGAACCGGGGAGAACCCTCCACTTT. It codes for CASSPEPGRTLHF.

Only one count was recorded for this clone. This chain connects TRBV14 to TRBJ2-7; no firm D call. Germline CDR1 reads SGHDN; CDR2 reads FVKESK. V was cut by 1 base and J by 5 bases, with 6 bases left in between. CDR3 length: 12 amino acids. The CDR3 here is CASSQVSDEQYF. The CDR3 nucleotides are TGTGCCAGCAGCCAAGTTTCGGACGAGCAGTACTTC. Together with reference TRBV14 and TRBJ2-7, the CDR3 gives the full variable domain: EAGVTQFPSHSVIEKGQTVTLRCDPISGHDNLYWYRRVMGKEIKFLLHFVKESKQDESGMPNNRFLAERTGGTYSTLKVQPAELEDSGVYFCASSQVSDEQYFGPGTRLTVT.

The chain carries TRBV19 and TRBJ2-1; 15 bases map to TRBD2. V was pared by 5 bases and J by 9 bases, with 5 bases of the junction left unmatched. Germline V lookup: CDR1 LNHDA, CDR2 SQIVND (reference sequence). CDR3 length: 15 amino acids. CDR3 nucleotides: TGTGCCAGTAGTGGGACTAGCGGGGGGTGGGGTGAGCAGTTCTTC. Protein: CASSGTSGGWGEQFF. Supplemented by reference TRBV19 and TRBJ2-1, the full variable domain reads DGGITQSPKYLFRKEGQNVTLSCEQNLNHDAMYWYRQDPGQGLRLIYYSQIVNDFQKGDIAEGYSVSREKKESFPLTVTSAQKNPTAFYLCASSGTSGGWGEQFFGPGTRLTVL.

This clone was recorded a few times. Other DNA sequences within the sample encode an identical CDR3. V usage is TRBV2 and J usage is TRBJ2-7; 9 bases line up with TRBD2. The germline V gene encodes CDR1 SNHLY and CDR2 FYNNEI. V shed 6 bases, J shed 4 bases, and the junction held 10 bases outside the gene matches. The CDR3 is 15 residues long. DNA for the CDR3: TGTGCCAGCAGGGGGGGGCGGCTAGCGGGGTACGAGCAGTACTTC. This sequence encodes CASRGGRLAGYEQYF.

In its sample, this clone was seen a few times. The V call is TRBV5-1, the J call TRBJ1-1; the D gene is possibly TRBD1 (5 bases). CDR1 and CDR2 from the germline V gene are SGHRS and YFSETQ. The CDR3 is 14 residues long. V dropped 4 bases and J dropped 4 bases, with 14 bases sitting between them. As DNA, the CDR3 is TGCGCCAGCAGCCCTCAGGGCATCGGCACTGAAGCTTTCTTT. Translated: CASSPQGIGTEAFF.

The chain combines TRBV5-1 with TRBJ2-2, with 7 bases lining up with TRBD2. Germline loops: CDR1 SGHRS, CDR2 YFSETQ. This CDR3 region has 15 residues. V shed 9 bases and J 5 bases; nucleotides not matched to a gene: 13. The CDR3 DNA follows: TGCGCCAACGCGACTAGCTGTTGCCCTACCGGGGAGCTGTTTTTT. Protein sequence: CANATSCCPTGELFF. Using reference TRBV5-1 and TRBJ2-2 for the parts outside the CDR3, the full variable domain is KAGVTQTPRYLIKTRGQQVTLSCSPISGHRSVSWYQQTPGQGLQFLFEYFSETQRNKGNFPGRFSGRQFSNSRSEMNVSTLELGDSALYLCANATSCCPTGELFFGEGSRLTVL.

The rearrangement joins TRBV27 to TRBJ1-5; possibly TRBD1 for D (6 bases). CDR3 size: 17 residues. V lost 1 base and J lost 0, with 13 bases in between. The germline gives CDR1 MNHEY, CDR2 SMNVEV (reference sequence). In nucleotides, the CDR3 is TGTGCCAGCAGTTTATGGGGGGCGACAAATAGCAATCAGCCCCAGCATTTT. Its translation: CASSLWGATNSNQPQHF.

The chain employs TRBV6-1 and TRBJ2-7; 7 bases are shared with TRBD1. With 3 bases clipped from V and 1 base from J, the junction kept 6 bases outside the gene matches. This CDR3 spans 15 amino acids. CDR1 MNHNS and CDR2 SASEGT come from the germline V gene. This chain's CDR3 is CASSDTWDSSYEQYF. The CDR3 bases are TGTGCCAGCAGTGACACCTGGGACAGTTCCTACGAGCAGTACTTC.

About this clone: A read error may be the cause here, since a much bigger clone is one base away. Other nucleotide sequences from this sample produce the same CDR3. The CDR3, as DNA: TGCGCCAGCAGCTTAGAGACAGCTAATTCACCCCTCCACTTT. Residues: CASSLETANSPLHF. V is TRBV5-1 and J is TRBJ1-6, with TRBD1 as a possible D gene (5 bases). V lost 2 bases, J lost 6 bases, and 9 bases lay in between. This CDR3 is 14 amino acids long. CDR1 is SGHRS and CDR2 is YFSETQ in the germline V gene.

The chain recombines TRBV5-1 with TRBJ1-4; 12 bases line up with TRBD1. The CDR3 runs 17 residues. J was trimmed by 7 bases and V by 5 bases; bases with no gene match: 12. The germline V gene has CDR1 SGHRS and CDR2 YFSETQ. The CDR3 reads CASRTGTGGEKGEKLFF. Here the CDR3 DNA reads TGCGCCAGCAGAACCGGGACAGGGGGCGAGAAGGGTGAAAAACTGTTTTTT.

V usage is TRBV4-1 and J usage is TRBJ1-2, with D possibly TRBD1 on 6 matching bases. This CDR3 spans 14 amino acids. Trimming took 6 bases from V and 3 from J, leaving 14 bases between them. Germline V gives CDR1 MGHRA, CDR2 YSYEKL. CDR3 loop: CASRRGAGDYGYTF. CDR3 coding DNA: TGCGCCAGCAGACGAGGGGCAGGGGACTATGGCTACACCTTC.

The chain carries TRBV6-5 and TRBJ1-5, with unresolved D. The CDR3 length is 13 residues. Trimming pared 2 bases from V and 3 bases from J, leaving 5 bases between. Germline CDR1 and CDR2: MNHEY and SVGAGI. The CDR3 loop reads CASSYEVNQPQHF. The CDR3 nucleotides are TGTGCCAGCAGTTACGAGGTCAATCAGCCCCAGCATTTT.

This clone was picked up a small number of times. The genes are TRBV5-1 and TRBJ1-6; a possible D gene is TRBD1 (6 bases). V was clipped by 9 bases and J by 6 bases, with 16 bases between them. Germline assignment: CDR1 SGHRS and CDR2 YFSETQ. This CDR3 has 14 amino acids. The DNA of the CDR3 is TGCGCCACATCAGAAGGACAGCGTAATTCACCCCTCCACTTT. Protein sequence: CATSEGQRNSPLHF.

This clone was observed once. V usage is TRBV4-3 and J usage is TRBJ1-6; weak D call: TRBD1 (5 bases). Germline values: CDR1 LGHNA, CDR2 YSLEER. V was pared by 3 bases and J by 16 bases, with 22 bases between. This CDR3 is built from 15 residues. The CDR3: CASSQDRGTQVPLHF. As DNA, the CDR3 is TGCGCCAGCAGCCAGGACCGGGGTACACAGGTACCTCTCCACTTT.

This clone has just a few counts. This chain's CDR3 is CASTLGARSTDTQYF. The CDR3 DNA sequence: TGTGCCAGCACCCTTGGAGCGAGAAGCACAGATACGCAGTATTTT. The chain couples TRBV28 to TRBJ2-3; D not certain. Looked up from germline, CDR1 is MDHEN and CDR2 is SYDVKM. CDR3 length: 15 amino acids. Trimming removed 7 bases at V and 0 bases at J, with 14 bases between.

The chain's CDR3 is CASSLGGHPNQPQHF. The CDR3 nucleotides read TGCGCCAGCAGCTTGGGGGGACACCCCAATCAGCCCCAGCATTTT. This chain joins TRBV5-1 and TRBJ1-5, with a tentative D call TRBD1 (6 bases). Trimming took off 0 bases at V and 3 bases at J, with 10 bases between the two ends. CDR1 and CDR2 (germline): SGHRS, YFSETQ. This CDR3 region has 15 residues.

J is TRBJ1-1 and V is TRBV27; D possibly corresponds to TRBD1 (5 bases). V was shortened by 5 bases and J by 4 bases, with 14 bases between the two germline ends. This CDR3 contains 14 residues. Germline CDR1 MNHEY, CDR2 SMNVEV (reference sequence). CDR3 bases: TGTGCCAGCAGTCTCCAGGGAGTTCCCACTGAAGCTTTCTTT. Protein: CASSLQGVPTEAFF.

The CDR3 reads CASSLGTATEAFF. The CDR3 DNA is TGTGCCAGCAGCCTCGGGACGGCGACTGAAGCTTTCTTT. The rearrangement uses TRBV11-1 and TRBJ1-1, with TRBD1 as a possible D gene (5 bases). CDR3 length: 13 amino acids. The V gene lost 5 bases and the J gene lost 5 bases, with 12 bases spanning the gap. From germline, CDR1 is SGHAT and CDR2 FQDESV (reference sequence).

V and J are TRBV7-3 and TRBJ1-5; D perhaps matches TRBD1 (6 bases). Looked up from germline, CDR1 is SGHTA and CDR2 is FQGTGA. This CDR3 has 17 amino acids. V was cut by 1 base and J by 2 bases, with 15 bases left in between. For the CDR3, the DNA is TGTGCCAGCAGCTTAAATGCGACAGGAAGGGGCAATCAGCCCCAGCATTTT. It is translated as CASSLNATGRGNQPQHF.

This chain connects TRBV19 to TRBJ1-1; a possible D gene is TRBD1 (5 bases). The CDR3 is 13 amino acids. V shed 5 bases and J shed 6 bases, with 13 bases lying between them. Germline V lookup: CDR1 LNHDA, CDR2 SQIVND (reference sequence). The CDR3 spells CASSPLETAEAFF. CDR3 coding DNA: TGTGCCAGTAGTCCCCTTGAGACAGCTGAAGCTTTCTTT.

A single count supports this clone. This chain uses TRBV7-8 with TRBJ1-3; D perhaps matches TRBD1 (5 bases). The V end lost 1 base, the J end lost 0 bases, and 13 bases lay between the germline ends. Germline CDR1 reads SGHVS; CDR2 reads FQNEAQ. This CDR3 comprises 17 residues. CDR3 in amino acids: CASSLVGGESSGNTIYF. In nucleotides, the CDR3 is TGTGCCAGCAGCTTAGTCGGGGGGGAAAGCTCTGGAAACACCATATATTTT.